Below, one TCR beta chain is given with its context. Libraries were prepared by immunoSEQ multiplex PCR; TCRdb keeps only in-frame clonotypes and omits some of them. Among around 99,000 clones, more than 80% were seen once, and the ten largest hold about 1%. The data derive from a study of blood T cell repertoires in COVID-19. Study in general: Material from acute and convalescent COVID-19 was sourced from the United States, Italy and Spain. T cells, B-cell-depleted T cells, or PBMCs provided the cDNA or gDNA that served as material.

With V trimmed by 5 bases and J by 5 bases, 10 bases remained unmatched. The CDR3 extends over 15 amino acids. CDR1 and CDR2 from the germline V gene are MNHNY and SVGAGI (reference sequence). The gene calls are TRBV6-6 and TRBJ1-2; 8 nucleotides match TRBD1. The sequenced material came from peripheral blood. The TCR comes from a human donor in a cohort sampled during active COVID-19. The CDR3 DNA reads TGTGCCAGCAGTCCCAGACAGGGGTGGGTTTATGGCTACACCTTC. It yields the protein CASSPRQGWVYGYTF.